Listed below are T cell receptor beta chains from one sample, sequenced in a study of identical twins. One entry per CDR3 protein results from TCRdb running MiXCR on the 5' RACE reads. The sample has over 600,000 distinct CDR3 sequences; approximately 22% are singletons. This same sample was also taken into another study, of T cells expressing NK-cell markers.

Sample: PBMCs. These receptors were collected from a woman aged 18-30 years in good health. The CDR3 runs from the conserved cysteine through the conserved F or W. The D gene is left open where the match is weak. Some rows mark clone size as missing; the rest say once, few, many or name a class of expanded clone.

CDR3 protein: CASSYSNGELFF; CDR3 DNA: TGTGCCAGCAGTTACTCGAACGGGGAGCTGTTTTTT; CDR3 length: 12; J gene: TRBJ2-2; V gene: TRBV6-2/TRBV6-3; clone size: few; D gene: -
CDR3 protein: CAISDAVDSPTTDTQYF; CDR3 DNA: TGTGCCATCAGTGATGCAGTGGACTCTCCAACCACAGATACGCAGTATTTT; CDR3 length: 17; J gene: TRBJ2-3; V gene: TRBV10-3; clone size: many; D gene: -
CDR3 protein: CSLVRGGTDTQYF; CDR3 DNA: TGCAGCCTAGTGCGGGGGGGCACAGATACGCAGTATTTT; CDR3 length: 13; J gene: TRBJ2-3; V gene: TRBV20-1; clone size: -; D gene: TRBD2
CDR3 protein: CASSQDPMRMVYNEQFF; CDR3 DNA: TGCGCCAGCAGCCAGGACCCCATGAGGATGGTGTACAATGAGCAGTTCTTC; CDR3 length: 17; J gene: TRBJ2-1; V gene: TRBV4-3; clone size: -; D gene: -
CDR3 protein: CASSLGRTGSGANVLTF; CDR3 DNA: TGCGCCAGCAGCCTAGGGAGGACAGGATCTGGGGCCAACGTCCTGACTTTC; CDR3 length: 17; J gene: TRBJ2-6; V gene: TRBV4-3; clone size: many; D gene: -
CDR3 protein: CASSPPGRSSGANVLTF; CDR3 DNA: TGTGCCAGCAGCCCCCCTGGACGCTCCTCTGGGGCCAACGTCCTGACTTTC; CDR3 length: 17; J gene: TRBJ2-6; V gene: TRBV7-9; clone size: -; D gene: -
CDR3 protein: CSVRVAEAFF; CDR3 DNA: TGCAGCGTGAGGGTCGCTGAAGCTTTCTTT; CDR3 length: 10; J gene: TRBJ1-1; V gene: TRBV29-1; clone size: many; D gene: -
CDR3 protein: CASSLAPGLGSPLHF; CDR3 DNA: TGTGCCAGCAGCTTAGCCCCAGGATTGGGCTCACCCCTCCACTTT; CDR3 length: 15; J gene: TRBJ1-6; V gene: TRBV7-6; clone size: -; D gene: -
CDR3 protein: CASSIGQGVEQFF; CDR3 DNA: TGTGCCAGCAGTATTGGACAGGGCGTTGAGCAGTTCTTC; CDR3 length: 13; J gene: TRBJ2-1; V gene: TRBV12-3/TRBV12-4; clone size: -; D gene: TRBD1
CDR3 protein: CASSLNPTTEAFF; CDR3 DNA: TGTGCCAGCAGCTTAAACCCTACCACTGAAGCTTTCTTT; CDR3 length: 13; J gene: TRBJ1-1; V gene: TRBV11-2; clone size: many; D gene: -
CDR3 protein: CSARDMPAGRETQYF; CDR3 DNA: TGCAGTGCTAGAGATATGCCAGCGGGGAGGGAGACCCAGTACTTC; CDR3 length: 15; J gene: TRBJ2-5; V gene: TRBV20-1; clone size: -; D gene: TRBD2
CDR3 protein: CSAKGQIQPQHF; CDR3 DNA: TGCAGTGCAAAGGGCCAGATTCAGCCCCAGCATTTT; CDR3 length: 12; J gene: TRBJ1-5; V gene: TRBV20-1; clone size: many; D gene: -
CDR3 protein: CASSSTVRTSGAVADTQYF; CDR3 DNA: TGTGCCAGCAGCTCCACAGTCCGGACCTCGGGAGCGGTGGCAGATACGCAGTATTTT; CDR3 length: 19; J gene: TRBJ2-3; V gene: TRBV11-2; clone size: once; D gene: -
CDR3 protein: CASSEGLAGYEQYF; CDR3 DNA: TGCGCCAGCAGTGAAGGGCTAGCTGGATACGAGCAGTACTTC; CDR3 length: 14; J gene: TRBJ2-7; V gene: TRBV10-2; clone size: many; D gene: -
CDR3 protein: CASSLIPQGPQYF; CDR3 DNA: TGTGCCAGCAGTTTAATCCCGCAGGGTCCGCAGTATTTT; CDR3 length: 13; J gene: TRBJ2-3; V gene: TRBV12-3/TRBV12-4; clone size: -; D gene: -
CDR3 protein: CATSDFVTSGREPNYNEQFF; CDR3 DNA: TGTGCCACCAGTGATTTTGTAACTAGCGGGAGAGAACCCAACTACAATGAGCAGTTCTTC; CDR3 length: 20; J gene: TRBJ2-1; V gene: TRBV24-1; clone size: -; D gene: TRBD2
CDR3 protein: CASSYGGRTSTEAFF; CDR3 DNA: TGTGCCAGCAGTTATGGTGGGAGGACAAGCACTGAAGCTTTCTTT; CDR3 length: 15; J gene: TRBJ1-1; V gene: TRBV6-5; clone size: few; D gene: -
CDR3 protein: CSARVLASGYNEQFF; CDR3 DNA: TGCAGTGCTAGAGTTCTAGCGAGTGGCTACAATGAGCAGTTCTTC; CDR3 length: 15; J gene: TRBJ2-1; V gene: TRBV20-1; clone size: few; D gene: -
CDR3 protein: CASSNVSRDRGLYEQYF; CDR3 DNA: TGTGCCAGCAGCAACGTTTCCCGGGACAGGGGGCTCTACGAGCAGTACTTC; CDR3 length: 17; J gene: TRBJ2-7; V gene: TRBV21-1; clone size: many; D gene: -
CDR3 protein: CAWSIRGSTEAFF; CDR3 DNA: TGTGCCTGGAGTATAAGGGGGTCCACTGAAGCTTTCTTT; CDR3 length: 13; J gene: TRBJ1-1; V gene: TRBV30; clone size: -; D gene: -
CDR3 protein: CASSPVRDSRYEQYF; CDR3 DNA: TGTGCCAGCAGCCCTGTACGGGACAGCCGGTACGAGCAGTACTTC; CDR3 length: 15; J gene: TRBJ2-7; V gene: TRBV3-1; clone size: few; D gene: TRBD1
CDR3 protein: CSVGSQYF; CDR3 DNA: TGCAGCGTTGGGTCGCAGTACTTC; CDR3 length: 8; J gene: TRBJ2-5; V gene: TRBV29-1; clone size: -; D gene: -
CDR3 protein: CATSDALAGDTDTQYF; CDR3 DNA: TGTGCCACCAGTGATGCTCTAGCGGGGGACACAGATACGCAGTATTTT; CDR3 length: 16; J gene: TRBJ2-3; V gene: TRBV24-1; clone size: -; D gene: TRBD2
CDR3 protein: CASSAGTDFEKLFF; CDR3 DNA: TGCGCCAGCAGCGCCGGGACGGATTTTGAAAAACTGTTTTTT; CDR3 length: 14; J gene: TRBJ1-4; V gene: TRBV5-1; clone size: -; D gene: -
CDR3 protein: CSARTGGHSADTQYF; CDR3 DNA: TGCAGTGCTAGGACAGGGGGGCACTCAGCAGATACGCAGTATTTT; CDR3 length: 15; J gene: TRBJ2-3; V gene: TRBV20-1; clone size: -; D gene: TRBD1
CDR3 protein: CASSLGGTIGELFF; CDR3 DNA: TGTGCCAGCAGTTTAGGAGGGACGATCGGGGAGCTGTTTTTT; CDR3 length: 14; J gene: TRBJ2-2; V gene: TRBV12-3/TRBV12-4; clone size: many; D gene: -
CDR3 protein: CASRLGLGTDTQYF; CDR3 DNA: TGTGCCAGCAGGCTAGGCTTGGGCACAGATACGCAGTATTTT; CDR3 length: 14; J gene: TRBJ2-3; V gene: TRBV12-3/TRBV12-4; clone size: few; D gene: -
CDR3 protein: CASSYGAGGSNEQFF; CDR3 DNA: TGTGCCAGCAGTTACGGAGCGGGGGGGAGCAATGAGCAGTTCTTC; CDR3 length: 15; J gene: TRBJ2-1; V gene: TRBV6-5; clone size: -; D gene: TRBD2
CDR3 protein: CASSSGELNTEAFF; CDR3 DNA: TGCGCCAGCAGCTCCGGAGAACTGAACACTGAAGCTTTCTTT; CDR3 length: 14; J gene: TRBJ1-1; V gene: TRBV5-1; clone size: -; D gene: -
CDR3 protein: CASSHLAGGYEQYF; CDR3 DNA: TGTGCCAGCAGCCACTTAGCGGGAGGCTACGAGCAGTACTTC; CDR3 length: 14; J gene: TRBJ2-7; V gene: TRBV7-9; clone size: -; D gene: TRBD2
CDR3 protein: CASSLDGSETDTQYF; CDR3 DNA: TGTGCCAGCAGTTTAGACGGCTCGGAGACAGATACGCAGTATTTT; CDR3 length: 15; J gene: TRBJ2-3; V gene: TRBV12-3/TRBV12-4; clone size: many; D gene: -
CDR3 protein: CASSFHREVVETQYF; CDR3 DNA: TGTGCCAGCAGCTTCCACAGGGAGGTGGTAGAGACCCAGTACTTC; CDR3 length: 15; J gene: TRBJ2-5; V gene: TRBV7-2; clone size: -; D gene: -